This T cell receptor (beta chain) was sequenced during a study of T cell responses to AZD1222 COVID-19 vaccine. Study-wide findings and caveats: Variant regions that are unmutated are reportedly the target of nearly half of spike-specific TCRs. Repertoire sampling was restricted to post-peak T cell response timepoints. Clonal diversity was possibly underestimated, and the donors were mostly white British, with more females.

The length of the CDR3 is 11 residues. Germline assignment: CDR1 SNHLY and CDR2 FYNNEI. V dropped 7 bases and J dropped 4 bases, with 7 bases sitting between them. This table comes from immunoSEQ multiplex PCR, and its TCRdb copy is limited to in-frame clones, with some not included. The sample carries about 120,000 clones, more than 80% recorded once. Note on this clone: Its specificity is unknown.

The chain recombines TRBV2 with TRBJ2-5, with a weak D call TRBD2 (5 bases). The sequencing here drew on peripheral blood, taken on day 0 of AZD1222 vaccination. This clonotype was obtained from an adult in good health. The CDR3 sequence is CASIGRETQYF. As DNA, the CDR3 is TGTGCCAGCATTGGGAGAGAGACCCAGTACTTC.